Listed below are T cell receptor beta chains from one sample, sequenced in a study of T cell responses to AZD1222 COVID-19 vaccine. Data came from immunoSEQ multiplex PCR; TCRdb stores just in-frame clones and leaves some out. The sample contains about 200,000 clones, roughly nine tenths of which appear only once. Sequences were derived from peripheral blood, sampled 28 days after the second AZD1222 dose. Receptor source: an adult who received the AZD1222 COVID-19 vaccine. CDR3s include the opening cysteine and the closing phenylalanine or tryptophan. A D gene is named only where the DNA matches it firmly. Clone size is given for some rows only: seen once, a few or many times, or a class if the clone is expanded.

j_call	cdr3_length	v_call	clone_size	d_call	cdr3_aa	cdr3_nt
TRBJ1-2	13	TRBV2	.	TRBD1	CASKETGGMRYTF	TGTGCCAGCAAGGAGACAGGGGGTATGCGCTACACCTTC
TRBJ1-1	15	TRBV6-5	.	TRBD1	CASSYSIQGASEAFF	TGTGCCAGCAGTTACTCGATCCAGGGGGCTTCTGAAGCTTTCTTT
TRBJ2-4	13	TRBV21-1	.	.	CASSKPAKNIQYF	TGTGCCAGCAGCAAACCCGCCAAAAACATTCAGTACTTC
TRBJ1-5	13	TRBV28	.	.	CASKAGGNQPQHF	TGTGCCAGCAAGGCGGGTGGCAATCAGCCCCAGCATTTT
TRBJ2-3	14	TRBV5-1	.	.	CASSLGTATDTQYF	TGCGCCAGCAGCCTTGGGACTGCCACAGATACGCAGTATTTT
TRBJ2-4	14	TRBV11-2	.	.	CASSPWVAKNIQYF	TGTGCCAGCAGCCCTTGGGTAGCCAAAAACATTCAGTACTTC
TRBJ1-4	15	TRBV30	.	.	CAWSEGAGVLEKLFF	TGTGCCTGGAGTGAAGGGGCAGGGGTGTTGGAAAAACTGTTTTTT
TRBJ1-1	15	TRBV5-1	.	.	CASSPPGGAPTEAFF	TGCGCCAGCAGCCCCCCTGGGGGGGCGCCCACTGAAGCTTTCTTT
TRBJ2-5	14	TRBV5-1	.	.	CASSSQGAQETQYF	TGCGCCAGCAGTTCACAGGGAGCCCAAGAGACCCAGTACTTC
TRBJ1-4	17	TRBV3-1/TRBV3-2	.	.	CASSQDGTSLKNEKLFF	TGTGCCAGCAGCCAAGACGGGACCTCCCTAAAAAATGAAAAACTGTTTTTT
TRBJ2-3	17	TRBV4-2	.	.	CASRPRGGRGSTDTQYF	TGTGCCAGCCGACCCAGGGGCGGGAGAGGGAGCACAGATACGCAGTATTTT
TRBJ2-7	14	TRBV6-1	.	TRBD1	CASSGGTGPYEQYF	TGTGCCAGCAGTGGCGGGACAGGTCCCTACGAGCAGTACTTC
TRBJ2-7	14	TRBV7-8	.	TRBD2	CASSVGLAAYEQYF	TGTGCCAGCAGCGTGGGACTAGCGGCCTACGAGCAGTACTTC
TRBJ1-2	16	TRBV7-8	.	.	CASSFSSSPGLGGYTF	TGTGCCAGCAGCTTCTCTAGTAGCCCGGGACTGGGTGGCTACACCTTC
TRBJ1-1	12	TRBV11-2	.	.	CASSQRGTEAFF	TGTGCCAGCAGCCAACGCGGGACTGAAGCTTTCTTT
TRBJ2-7	14	TRBV5-1	.	TRBD1	CASSLRTGAYEQYF	TGCGCCAGCAGCTTGCGGACAGGGGCATACGAGCAGTACTTC
TRBJ1-1	13	TRBV14	.	.	CASSQDGMMEAFF	TGTGCCAGCAGCCAAGACGGGATGATGGAAGCTTTCTTT
TRBJ2-7	14	TRBV24-1	.	.	CATSDLERPYEQYF	TGTGCCACCAGTGATTTGGAGAGGCCCTACGAGCAGTACTTC
TRBJ1-1	14	TRBV24-1	.	TRBD1	CATSGGTGFTEAFF	TGTGCCACCAGTGGTGGGACAGGGTTCACTGAAGCTTTCTTT
TRBJ1-2	12	TRBV21-1	.	.	CASSKGDYGYTF	TGTGCCAGCAGCAAAGGAGATTATGGCTACACCTTC
TRBJ1-2	16	TRBV28	.	TRBD1	CASSPRGGLGGYGYTF	TGTGCCAGCAGTCCCAGGGGGGGACTAGGGGGTTATGGCTACACCTTC
TRBJ2-1	16	TRBV7-3	many	.	CASSTGAYPSRDEQFF	TGTGCCAGCAGCACCGGAGCATACCCCTCTCGGGATGAGCAGTTCTTC
TRBJ1-6	12	TRBV27	.	.	CASSFPSRPLHF	TGTGCCAGCAGTTTCCCTTCTAGACCCCTCCACTTT
TRBJ2-1	12	TRBV6-1	.	.	CASSEGVGEQFF	TGTGCCAGCAGTGAAGGGGTAGGTGAGCAGTTCTTC
TRBJ2-7	15	TRBV5-1	.	.	CASKGTGTVSYEQYF	TGCGCCAGCAAGGGTACAGGGACCGTCTCCTACGAGCAGTACTTC
TRBJ1-2	11	TRBV30	.	.	CAWARGSGYTF	TGTGCCTGGGCTCGGGGGTCTGGCTACACCTTC
TRBJ2-4	15	TRBV11-1	.	TRBD2	CASSSWDAGGNIQYF	TGTGCCAGCAGCTCCTGGGATGCGGGAGGGAACATTCAGTACTTC
TRBJ1-6	13	TRBV12-3/TRBV12-4	.	.	CASSSWEDSPLHF	TGTGCCAGCAGTTCTTGGGAGGATTCACCCCTCCACTTT
TRBJ1-6	12	TRBV27	once	TRBD1	CASRRQGLALHF	TGTGCCAGCAGGCGACAGGGACTAGCCCTCCACTTT
TRBJ1-3	15	TRBV6-6	.	.	CASRYQGEDGNTIYF	TGTGCCAGCAGGTACCAGGGTGAGGACGGAAACACCATATATTTT
TRBJ2-2	16	TRBV7-3	.	TRBD1	CASSSQRTGATGELFF	TGTGCCAGCAGCTCTCAGCGGACAGGGGCCACCGGGGAGCTGTTTTTT
TRBJ2-1	12	TRBV19	.	.	CASSMVSLGQFF	TGTGCCAGTAGTATGGTCAGCCTAGGGCAGTTCTTC
TRBJ1-5	15	TRBV9	.	.	CASSVHGGLQQPQHF	TGTGCCAGCAGCGTCCACGGGGGGCTTCAGCAGCCCCAGCATTTT
TRBJ1-4	14	TRBV19	.	.	CASSSRGGEEKLFF	TGTGCCAGTTCGAGCAGGGGTGGGGAGGAAAAACTGTTTTTT
TRBJ1-3	14	TRBV20-1	.	.	CSASWGPGGNTIYF	TGCAGTGCTAGTTGGGGGCCGGGTGGAAACACCATATATTTT
TRBJ1-5	15	TRBV4-1	.	.	CASSQPTQGNQPQHF	TGCGCCAGCAGCCAACCAACACAGGGCAATCAGCCCCAGCATTTT
TRBJ2-1	16	TRBV4-1	.	.	CASSQEVGATNNEQFF	TGCGCCAGCAGCCAAGAGGTGGGAGCTACCAACAATGAGCAGTTCTTC
TRBJ2-7	15	TRBV7-2	.	.	CASSLGFGGGYEQYF	TGTGCCAGCAGCTTAGGGTTTGGGGGCGGTTACGAGCAGTACTTC
TRBJ1-1	13	TRBV15	.	.	CATSRDGTREAFF	TGTGCCACCAGCAGAGATGGGACGCGGGAAGCTTTCTTT
TRBJ2-3	18	TRBV5-4	.	TRBD2	CASSRWGTSGSGTDTQYF	TGTGCCAGCAGCCGATGGGGGACTAGCGGGAGCGGCACAGATACGCAGTATTTT
TRBJ2-5	17	TRBV24-1	once	TRBD2	CATSDPPLAGVGETQYF	TGTGCCACCAGTGACCCCCCACTAGCGGGAGTTGGGGAGACCCAGTACTTC